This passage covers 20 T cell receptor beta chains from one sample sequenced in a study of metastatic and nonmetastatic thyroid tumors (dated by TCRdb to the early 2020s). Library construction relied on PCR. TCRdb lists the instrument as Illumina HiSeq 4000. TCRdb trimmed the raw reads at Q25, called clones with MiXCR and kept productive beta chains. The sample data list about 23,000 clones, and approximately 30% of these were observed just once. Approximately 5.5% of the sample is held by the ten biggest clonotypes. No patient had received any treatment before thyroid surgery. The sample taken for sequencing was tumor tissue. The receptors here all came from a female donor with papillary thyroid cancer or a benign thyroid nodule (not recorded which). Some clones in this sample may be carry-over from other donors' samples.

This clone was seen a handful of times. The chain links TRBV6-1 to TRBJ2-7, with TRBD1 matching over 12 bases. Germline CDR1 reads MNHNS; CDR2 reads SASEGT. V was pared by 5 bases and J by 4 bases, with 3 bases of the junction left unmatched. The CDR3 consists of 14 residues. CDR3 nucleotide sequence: TGTGCCAGCAGTAAGGGACAGGGGGCATACGAGCAGTACTTC. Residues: CASSKGQGAYEQYF.

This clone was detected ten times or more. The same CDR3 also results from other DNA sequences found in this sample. This CDR3 reads CASVSPLKGGTEAFF. CDR3 coding DNA: TGTGCCAGCGTTTCCCCTTTGAAGGGAGGGACTGAAGCTTTCTTT. V gene TRBV7-9 combines with J gene TRBJ1-1; D is unclear. Trimming stripped 8 bases from V and 5 bases from J, with 21 bases between. Germline V gene sequence: CDR1 SEHNR, CDR2 FQNEAQ (reference sequence). This CDR3 has 15 residues.

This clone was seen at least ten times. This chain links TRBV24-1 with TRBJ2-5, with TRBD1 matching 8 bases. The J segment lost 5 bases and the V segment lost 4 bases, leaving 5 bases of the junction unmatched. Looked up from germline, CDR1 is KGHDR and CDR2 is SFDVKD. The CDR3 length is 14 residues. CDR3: CATSDVTGDETQYF. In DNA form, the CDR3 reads TGTGCCACCAGTGACGTGACAGGGGACGAGACCCAGTACTTC.

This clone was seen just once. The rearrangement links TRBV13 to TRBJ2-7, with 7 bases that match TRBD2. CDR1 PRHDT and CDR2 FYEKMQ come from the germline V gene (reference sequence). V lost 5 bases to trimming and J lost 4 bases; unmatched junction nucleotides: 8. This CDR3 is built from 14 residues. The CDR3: CASSLGTTNYEQYF. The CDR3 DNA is TGTGCCAGCAGCCTCGGGACTACCAATTACGAGCAGTACTTC.

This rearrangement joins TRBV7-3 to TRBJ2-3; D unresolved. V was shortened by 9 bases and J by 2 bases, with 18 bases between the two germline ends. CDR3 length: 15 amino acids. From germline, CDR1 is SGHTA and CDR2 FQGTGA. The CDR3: CARKLSWLITDTQYF. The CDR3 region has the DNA TGTGCCAGAAAATTAAGCTGGCTAATCACAGATACGCAGTATTTT.

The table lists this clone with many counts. CDR3: CASSPQDRRAFF. In DNA, the CDR3 is TGTGCCAGCTCACCACAGGACAGGCGAGCTTTCTTT. This chain uses TRBV18 with TRBJ1-1; 7 nucleotides line up with TRBD1. In germline, CDR1 is KGHSH, CDR2 LQKENI. This CDR3 is built from 12 residues. V lost 1 base to trimming and J lost 10 bases; unmatched junction nucleotides: 3. Combining the CDR3 with reference TRBV18 and TRBJ1-1 gives the whole variable domain NAGVMQNPRHLVRRRGQEARLRCSPMKGHSHVYWYRQLPEEGLKFMVYLQKENIIDESGMPKERFSAEFPKEGPSILRIQQVVRGDSAAYFCASSPQDRRAFFGQGTRLTVV.

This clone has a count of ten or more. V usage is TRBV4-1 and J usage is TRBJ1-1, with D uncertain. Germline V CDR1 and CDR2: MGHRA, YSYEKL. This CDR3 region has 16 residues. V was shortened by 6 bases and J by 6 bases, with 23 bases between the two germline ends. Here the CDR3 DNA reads TGCGCCAGCAGTCTGGACGCACCGGGCCGGTGGGCTGAAGCTTTCTTT. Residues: CASSLDAPGRWAEAFF.

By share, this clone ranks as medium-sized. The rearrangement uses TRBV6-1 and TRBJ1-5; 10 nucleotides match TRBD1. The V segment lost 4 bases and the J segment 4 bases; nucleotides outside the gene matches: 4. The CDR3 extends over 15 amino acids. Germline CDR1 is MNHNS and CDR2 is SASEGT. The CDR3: CASSVDRGQNQPQHF. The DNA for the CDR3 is TGTGCCAGCAGTGTCGACAGGGGGCAGAATCAGCCCCAGCATTTT.

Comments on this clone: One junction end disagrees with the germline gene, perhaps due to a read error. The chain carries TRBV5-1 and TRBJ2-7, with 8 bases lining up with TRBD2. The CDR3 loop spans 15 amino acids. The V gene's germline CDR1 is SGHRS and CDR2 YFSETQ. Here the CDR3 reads CSSSPHAGGSNEQYF. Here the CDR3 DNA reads TGCTCCAGCAGCCCACATGCGGGGGGCTCGAACGAGCAGTACTTC.

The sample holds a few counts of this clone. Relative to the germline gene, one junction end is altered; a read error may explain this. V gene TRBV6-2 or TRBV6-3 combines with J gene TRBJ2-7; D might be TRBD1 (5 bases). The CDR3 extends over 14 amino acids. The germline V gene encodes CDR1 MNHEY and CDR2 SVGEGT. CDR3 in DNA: TGCGCCAGCAAGGCGACAGTGGGCATTTACGAGCAGTACTTC. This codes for CASKATVGIYEQYF.

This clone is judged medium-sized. CDR3 DNA sequence: TGTGCCAGCAGTCCGGGGGTCCGTAATCAGCCCCAGCATTTT. This codes for CASSPGVRNQPQHF. The V call is TRBV25-1, the J call TRBJ1-5; tentative D call: TRBD1 (5 bases). This CDR3 region has 14 residues. Trimming pared 5 bases from V and 4 bases from J, leaving 12 bases between. Germline CDR1 MGHDK, CDR2 SYGVNS.

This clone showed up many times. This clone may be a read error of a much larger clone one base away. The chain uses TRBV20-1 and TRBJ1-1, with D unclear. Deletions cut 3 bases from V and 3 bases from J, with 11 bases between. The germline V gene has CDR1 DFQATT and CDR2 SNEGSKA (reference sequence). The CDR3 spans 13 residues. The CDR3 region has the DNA TGCAGTGCTAGTTGGGCGTTTGACACTGAAGCTTTCTTT. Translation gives CSASWAFDTEAFF.

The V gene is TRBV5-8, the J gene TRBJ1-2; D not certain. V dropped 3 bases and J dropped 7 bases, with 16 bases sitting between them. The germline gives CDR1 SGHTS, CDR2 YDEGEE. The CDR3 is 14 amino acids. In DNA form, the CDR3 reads TGTGCCAGCAGCTCGAACCGCGGGTTAAGTGGCTACACCTTC. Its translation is CASSSNRGLSGYTF. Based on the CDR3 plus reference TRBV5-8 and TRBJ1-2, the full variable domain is EAGVTQSPTHLIKTRGQQATLRCSPISGHTSVYWYQQALGLGLQFLLWYDEGEERNRGNFPPRFSGRQFPNYSSELNVNALELEDSALYLCASSSNRGLSGYTFGSGTRLTVV.

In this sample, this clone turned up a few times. The CDR3 is CASSTRTENTEAFF. Here the CDR3 DNA reads TGCGCCAGCAGCACCCGGACAGAAAACACTGAAGCTTTCTTT. The chain uses TRBV4-1 and TRBJ1-1; possibly TRBD1 for D (6 bases). V lost 5 bases, J lost 2 bases, and 12 bases lay in between. The CDR3 has 14 amino acids. The germline V gene encodes CDR1 MGHRA and CDR2 YSYEKL.

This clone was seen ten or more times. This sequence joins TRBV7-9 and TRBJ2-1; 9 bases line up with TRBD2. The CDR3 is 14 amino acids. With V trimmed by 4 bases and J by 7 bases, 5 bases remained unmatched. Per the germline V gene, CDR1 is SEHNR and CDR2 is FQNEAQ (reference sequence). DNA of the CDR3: TGTGCCAGCAGCTCGGGGACTAGCCGGAATGAGCAGTTCTTC. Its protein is CASSSGTSRNEQFF.

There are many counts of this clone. The CDR3 bases are TGTGCCAGTAGGAAGCAGGGTTCATCCTACGAGCAGTACTTC. This sequence encodes CASRKQGSSYEQYF. This chain uses TRBV19 with TRBJ2-7; the D gene is possibly TRBD1 (5 bases). CDR3 size: 14 residues. Trimming cost V 6 bases and J 1 base, with 13 bases left between them. Germline V gene data show CDR1 as LNHDA and CDR2 as SQIVND (reference sequence).

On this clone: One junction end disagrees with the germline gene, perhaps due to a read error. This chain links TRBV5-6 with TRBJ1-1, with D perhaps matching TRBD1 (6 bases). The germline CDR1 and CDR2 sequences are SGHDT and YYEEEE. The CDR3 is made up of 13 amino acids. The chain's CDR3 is CASILGRGTESFF. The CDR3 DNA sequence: TGTGCCAGCATCTTGGGGAGGGGGACTGAATCTTTCTTT.

The CDR3 spells CACIGLAGGGQYF. The DNA for the CDR3 is TGTGCCTGTATTGGCCTAGCGGGGGGTGGCCAGTACTTC. This chain uses TRBV30 with TRBJ2-5; 11 bases are a match to TRBD2. Trimming removed 6 bases from V and 10 bases from J; junction bases left unmatched: 10. The CDR3 loop spans 13 amino acids. Germline lookup yields CDR1 GTSNPN and CDR2 SVGIG (reference sequence).

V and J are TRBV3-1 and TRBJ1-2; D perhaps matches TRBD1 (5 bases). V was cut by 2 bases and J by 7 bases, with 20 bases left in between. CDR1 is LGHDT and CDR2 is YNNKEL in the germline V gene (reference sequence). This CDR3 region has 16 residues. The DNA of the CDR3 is TGTGCCAGCAGCCAATGGAACCGTAGAGGGGATTTTGGCTACACCTTC. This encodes CASSQWNRRGDFGYTF.

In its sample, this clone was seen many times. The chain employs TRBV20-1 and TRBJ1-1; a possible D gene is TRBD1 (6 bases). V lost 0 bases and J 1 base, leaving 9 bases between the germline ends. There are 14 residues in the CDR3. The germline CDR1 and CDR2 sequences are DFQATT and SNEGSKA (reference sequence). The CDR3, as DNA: TGCAGTGCTAGAGAGCAGGGGTCGAACACTGAAGCTTTCTTT. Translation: CSAREQGSNTEAFF.